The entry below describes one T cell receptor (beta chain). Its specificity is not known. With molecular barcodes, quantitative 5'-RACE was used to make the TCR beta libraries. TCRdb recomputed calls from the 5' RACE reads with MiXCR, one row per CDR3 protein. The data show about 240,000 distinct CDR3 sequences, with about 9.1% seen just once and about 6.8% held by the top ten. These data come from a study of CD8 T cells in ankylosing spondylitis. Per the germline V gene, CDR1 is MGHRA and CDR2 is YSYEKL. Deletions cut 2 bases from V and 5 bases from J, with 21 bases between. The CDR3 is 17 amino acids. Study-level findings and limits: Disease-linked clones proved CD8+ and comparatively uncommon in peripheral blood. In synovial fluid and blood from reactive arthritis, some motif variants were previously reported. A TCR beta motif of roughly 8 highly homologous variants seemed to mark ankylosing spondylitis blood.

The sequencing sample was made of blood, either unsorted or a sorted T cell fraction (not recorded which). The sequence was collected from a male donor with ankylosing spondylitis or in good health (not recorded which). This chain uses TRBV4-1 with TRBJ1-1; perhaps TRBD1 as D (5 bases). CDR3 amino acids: CASSQSGTGRVSTEAFF. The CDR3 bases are TGCGCCAGCAGCCAATCTGGAACAGGTCGAGTGTCGACTGAAGCTTTCTTT.